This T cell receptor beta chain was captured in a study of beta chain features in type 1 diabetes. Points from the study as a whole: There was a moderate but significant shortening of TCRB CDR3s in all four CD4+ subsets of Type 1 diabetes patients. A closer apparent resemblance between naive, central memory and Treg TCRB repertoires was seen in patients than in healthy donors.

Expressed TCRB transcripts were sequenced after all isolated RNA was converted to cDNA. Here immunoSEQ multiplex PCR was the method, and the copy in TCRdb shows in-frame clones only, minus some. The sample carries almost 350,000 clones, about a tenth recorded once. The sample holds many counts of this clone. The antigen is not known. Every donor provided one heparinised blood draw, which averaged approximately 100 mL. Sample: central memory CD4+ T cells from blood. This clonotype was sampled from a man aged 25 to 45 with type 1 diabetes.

CDR3 DNA sequence: TGTGCCAGCAGCTTAGGAGGACTATACAATGAGCAGTTCTTC. This translates into CASSLGGLYNEQFF. The chain links TRBV7-6 to TRBJ2-1, with D perhaps TRBD2 (6 bases). Trimming cost V 1 base and J 4 bases, with 8 bases left between them. The CDR3 runs 14 residues. The germline V gene has CDR1 SGHVS and CDR2 FNYEAQ. Full variable domain (missing parts from reference TRBV7-6 and TRBJ2-1): GAGVSQSPRYKVTKRGQDVALRCDPISGHVSLYWYRQALGQGPEFLTYFNYEAQQDKSGLPNDRFSAERPEGSISTLTIQRTEQRDSAMYRCASSLGGLYNEQFFGPGTRLTVL.